These 8 T cell receptor beta chains originate from one sample sequenced in a study of T-cell memory formation after mild COVID-19. TCRdb fed the 5' RACE reads into MiXCR, producing one record per CDR3 protein. The table lists fewer than 350,000 distinct CDR3 sequences, 13% to 15% of them singletons. The sequenced sample consisted of PBMCs or a T cell subset sorted from them (not recorded which). All receptors come from a man younger than 35 who had mild COVID-19 (a few samples of this study predate the infection). Cell type and time point are not known.

The chain uses TRBV11-2 and TRBJ2-5; D possibly matches TRBD1 or TRBD2 (5 bases each). V was trimmed by 0 bases and J by 5 bases, leaving 19 bases between them. The germline V gene encodes CDR1 SGHAT and CDR2 FQNNGV. This CDR3 spans 17 amino acids. The CDR3 region is CASSLDRGGLPLETQYF. The CDR3 region has the DNA TGTGCCAGCAGCTTAGATCGGGGCGGGCTACCTCTTGAGACCCAGTACTTC.

The genes are TRBV21-1 and TRBJ2-4; the table's D call TRBD1 went unverified against the DNA. TRBV21-1 is annotated as a pseudogene. The CDR3 loop spans 14 amino acids. CDR3 in amino acids: CASNGGCAKNIQYF. DNA of the CDR3: TGTGCCAGCAATGGGGGGTGTGCCAAAAACATTCAGTACTTC.

The sample holds a few counts of this clonotype. One end of the junction is discordant with germline, which a read error may explain. This chain uses TRBV24-1 with TRBJ2-1; 10 nucleotides agree with TRBD2. Germline V gene data show CDR1 as KGHDR and CDR2 as SFDVKD. The CDR3 extends over 15 amino acids. DNA of the CDR3: TGTGCCACCAGAGAGACTAGCGGGTCCTCCAATGAGCAGTTCTTC. It yields the protein CATRETSGSSNEQFF.

V gene TRBV7-9 combines with J gene TRBJ2-7; 7 nucleotides align to TRBD1. Looked up from germline, CDR1 is SEHNR and CDR2 is FQNEAQ (reference sequence). J gave up 2 bases and V 5 bases, and 15 bases lay outside the gene matches. The CDR3 extends over 17 amino acids. In DNA, the CDR3 is TGTGCCAGCAGCCGCGTCAGAGGGACAGCGTTTACCTACGAGCAGTACTTC. Protein: CASSRVRGTAFTYEQYF. Based on the CDR3 plus reference TRBV7-9 and TRBJ2-7, the full variable domain is DTGVSQNPRHKITKRGQNVTFRCDPISEHNRLYWYRQTLGQGPEFLTYFQNEAQLEKSRLLSDRFSAERPKGSFSTLEIQRTEQGDSAMYLCASSRVRGTAFTYEQYFGPGTRLTVT.

In this sample, this clonotype turned up a few times. The CDR3 region is CSAPIAGGSEQYV. The DNA of the CDR3 is TGCAGTGCGCCAATAGCGGGGGGTAGTGAGCAGTACGTC. This chain connects TRBV20-1 to TRBJ2-7, with TRBD2 matching over 10 bases. J gave up 7 bases and V 6 bases, and 9 bases lay outside the gene matches. The CDR3 is 13 amino acids. Germline V gene sequence: CDR1 DFQATT, CDR2 SNEGSKA (reference sequence).

The chain links TRBV15 to TRBJ1-5; D is possibly TRBD1 (6 bases). CDR1 and CDR2 (germline): LNHNV, YYDKDF (reference sequence). V was cut by 5 bases and J by 3 bases, with 14 bases left in between. The CDR3 contains 15 residues. Here the CDR3 DNA reads TGTGCCACCAGCTGGCTGACAGGAAACAATCAGCCCCAGCATTTT. Translated, it gives CATSWLTGNNQPQHF.

This clonotype has a handful of counts. The V gene is TRBV4-2, the J gene TRBJ2-1, with D possibly TRBD1 on 7 matching bases. The CDR3 is made up of 13 amino acids. Germline CDR1 and CDR2: LGHNA and YNFKEQ. V was pared by 3 bases and J by 8 bases, with 11 bases between. CDR3 in DNA: TGTGCCAGCAGCCACAGGGGGGTCGATGAGCAGTTCTTC. Protein: CASSHRGVDEQFF.

The chain couples TRBV27 to TRBJ2-7; 7 bases match TRBD1. Losses at the gene ends were 4 bases for V and 4 bases for J; bases not matched to a gene: 7. From germline, CDR1 is MNHEY and CDR2 SMNVEV (reference sequence). The CDR3 totals 14 residues. The CDR3 region is CASSYRDSGYEQYF. In nucleotides, the CDR3 is TGTGCCAGCAGTTACCGGGACAGCGGTTACGAGCAGTACTTC.